Below are 26 T cell receptor beta chains sequenced from a single sample in a study of T cell responses to AZD1222 COVID-19 vaccine (dated by TCRdb to about 2021). The library was prepared using the immunoSEQ multiplex PCR assay. The source is immuneACCESS, and TCRdb retained only in-frame sequences with V and J called. Part of the clones is not carried over; for the studies checked, unresolved V genes explain less than half of this, and the remainder is unexplained. For this sample there are more than 110,000 clones; about nine tenths appear just once. The ten most abundant clones make up 4.7% of the sample. The time point tag for this specimen amounts to: baseline before first vaccination. The specimen comprised peripheral blood, sampled on day 0 of AZD1222 vaccination. The receptors here all came from an adult in good health.

V usage is TRBV6-1 and J usage is TRBJ1-2; no clear D gene. The V end was cut by 4 bases, the J end by 6 bases, with 21 bases between. Germline values: CDR1 MNHNS, CDR2 SASEGT. There are 16 residues in the CDR3. DNA for the CDR3: TGTGCCAGCAGTGGTACTCGGACGCTGGTTCGGGATGGCTACACCTTC. Translating gives CASSGTRTLVRDGYTF.

In its sample, this clone was seen once. The chain combines TRBV6-5 with TRBJ1-1, with D tentatively TRBD1 (5 bases). The CDR3 consists of 13 residues. Trimming shortened V by 4 bases and J by 13 bases, and 19 bases separated the two germline ends. Germline V CDR1 and CDR2: MNHEY, SVGAGI. CDR3: CASSSILHTGGFF. For the CDR3, the DNA is TGTGCCAGCAGTTCCATACTCCATACAGGAGGTTTCTTT.

This clone was found a few times. The V call is TRBV5-1, the J call TRBJ2-1; no firm D call. Germline V gives CDR1 SGHRS, CDR2 YFSETQ. The CDR3 length is 14 residues. V lost 0 bases to trimming and J lost 7 bases, with 11 bases between them. The CDR3 spells CASSLGGRRNEQFF. CDR3 nucleotide sequence: TGCGCCAGCAGCTTGGGTGGGCGGAGAAATGAGCAGTTCTTC. Based on the CDR3 plus reference TRBV5-1 and TRBJ2-1, the full variable domain is KAGVTQTPRYLIKTRGQQVTLSCSPISGHRSVSWYQQTPGQGLQFLFEYFSETQRNKGNFPGRFSGRQFSNSRSEMNVSTLELGDSALYLCASSLGGRRNEQFFGPGTRLTVL.

CDR3 bases: TGTGCCACCAGCAGGGGGGGGAATTCACCCCTCCACTTT. It specifies CATSRGGNSPLHF. This sequence joins TRBV15 and TRBJ1-6; tentatively, D is TRBD1 (5 bases). This CDR3 contains 13 residues. The V end was cut by 3 bases, the J end by 7 bases, with 7 bases between. Per the germline V gene, CDR1 is LNHNV and CDR2 is YYDKDF (reference sequence).

In its sample, this clone was seen once. The chain employs TRBV5-1 and TRBJ2-7, with 7 bases aligning to TRBD1. The CDR3 is 16 residues long. CDR1 is SGHRS, CDR2 YFSETQ, per germline. With V trimmed by 0 bases and J by 0 bases, 6 bases remained unmatched. The CDR3 spells CASSLVWTGSSYEQYF. DNA for the CDR3: TGCGCCAGCAGCTTGGTATGGACAGGTAGCTCCTACGAGCAGTACTTC.

The chain employs TRBV5-1 and TRBJ1-2; possible D gene TRBD1, 5 bases. Germline assignment: CDR1 SGHRS and CDR2 YFSETQ. The length of the CDR3 is 14 residues. Trimming took 0 bases from V and 2 from J, leaving 8 bases between them. The DNA of the CDR3 is TGCGCCAGCAGCTTGGGAAGGGGAAACTATGGCTACACCTTC. It encodes CASSLGRGNYGYTF. Variable domain in full (rest from reference TRBV5-1 and TRBJ1-2): KAGVTQTPRYLIKTRGQQVTLSCSPISGHRSVSWYQQTPGQGLQFLFEYFSETQRNKGNFPGRFSGRQFSNSRSEMNVSTLELGDSALYLCASSLGRGNYGYTFGSGTRLTVV.

The chain carries TRBV6-5 and TRBJ2-7; D remains unclear. The CDR3 spans 13 residues. With 0 bases removed from V and 4 bases from J, the gap between germline ends came to 7 bases. Germline loops: CDR1 MNHEY, CDR2 SVGAGI. As DNA, the CDR3 is TGTGCCAGCAGTTACTCCATTCTTTACGAGCAGTACTTC. Translating it yields CASSYSILYEQYF.

V is TRBV6-1 and J is TRBJ2-7; D is ambiguous. The length of the CDR3 is 13 residues. With 1 base removed from V and 6 bases from J, the gap between germline ends came to 10 bases. CDR1 is MNHNS, CDR2 SASEGT, per germline. The CDR3 here is CASSEGGMGEQYF. CDR3 sequence (DNA): TGTGCCAGCAGTGAAGGGGGAATGGGCGAGCAGTACTTC.

The V gene is TRBV20-1, the J gene TRBJ2-7, with D perhaps matching TRBD2 (6 bases). CDR1 is DFQATT and CDR2 is SNEGSKA in the germline V gene (reference sequence). The CDR3 covers 13 residues. V was shortened by 3 bases and J by 4 bases, with 13 bases between the two germline ends. The CDR3: CSASSGLQYEQYF. The CDR3 region has the DNA TGCAGTGCTAGTTCGGGACTGCAATACGAGCAGTACTTC.

The rearrangement links TRBV29-1 to TRBJ1-2; weak D call: TRBD1 (6 bases). The CDR3 loop spans 16 amino acids. Per the germline V gene, CDR1 is SQVTM and CDR2 is ANQGSEA. Between the trimmed V and J ends, which lost 6 bases and 3 bases, there was a span of 23 bases. CDR3 nucleotide sequence: TGCAGCGTCCACAACACTACAGGGAGGAACTACTATGGCTACACCTTC. This gives the protein CSVHNTTGRNYYGYTF.

The V call is TRBV2, the J call TRBJ1-2; D remains unclear. V lost 4 bases and J 5 bases, leaving 20 bases between the germline ends. Germline V gene data show CDR1 as SNHLY and CDR2 as FYNNEI. This CDR3 region has 16 residues. The CDR3 here is CASSGATLRLGYGYTF. The CDR3, as DNA: TGTGCCAGCAGTGGAGCGACGCTTCGGCTAGGTTATGGCTACACCTTC. Full variable domain (remainder filled in from reference TRBV2 and TRBJ1-2): EPEVTQTPSHQVTQMGQEVILRCVPISNHLYFYWYRQILGQKVEFLVSFYNNEISEKSEIFDDQFSVERPDGSNFTLKIRSTKLEDSAMYFCASSGATLRLGYGYTFGSGTRLTVV.

Regarding this clone: At one of its ends the junction is not consistent with the germline gene, which may arise from a read error. The rearrangement uses TRBV7-7 and TRBJ2-5; D might be TRBD1 (6 bases). Germline V CDR1 and CDR2: SSHAT, FNYEAQ (reference sequence). CDR3 length: 16 amino acids. This CDR3 is CASSAYRTGFGETQYF. DNA of the CDR3: TGTGCTAGCAGCGCCTACCGAACAGGGTTCGGGGAGACCCAGTACTTC.

V usage is TRBV28 and J usage is TRBJ1-3; 9 nucleotides line up with TRBD1. The trim removed 3 bases at V and 7 bases at J, leaving 13 bases unmatched. Germline-derived CDR1 and CDR2 are MDHEN and SYDVKM. The CDR3 totals 17 residues. The CDR3 coding sequence is TGTGCCAGCAGTTTGTCCGGGACAGGGTACCCCCTGAACACCATATATTTT. Amino acids: CASSLSGTGYPLNTIYF.

Notes on this clone: A junction end diverges from the germline sequence, so it may reflect a read error. This chain joins TRBV7-7 and TRBJ2-2; D might be TRBD1 (6 bases). CDR1 SSHAT and CDR2 FNYEAQ come from the germline V gene (reference sequence). This CDR3 has 15 residues. Written as DNA, the CDR3 is TGTGCTAGCAGCTTCGGGCTAGCAGGGGCCGGGGAGCTGTTTTTT. This sequence encodes CASSFGLAGAGELFF.

The V gene is TRBV6-5, the J gene TRBJ1-3, with D unclear. The CDR3 length is 15 residues. Trimming pared 8 bases from V and 0 bases from J, leaving 14 bases between. Per the germline V gene, CDR1 is MNHEY and CDR2 is SVGAGI. This chain's CDR3 is CASLPAASSGNTIYF. The CDR3 DNA reads TGTGCCAGCCTACCGGCGGCCTCCTCTGGAAACACCATATATTTT.

This sequence joins TRBV11-2 and TRBJ2-4; 11 nucleotides line up with TRBD2. With V trimmed by 5 bases and J by 9 bases, 9 bases remained unmatched. CDR1 is SGHAT, CDR2 FQNNGV, per germline. The CDR3 runs to 15 residues. In nucleotides, the CDR3 is TGTGCCAGCAGCACCATAGCGGGAGGGCCAAGCATTCAGTACTTC. Its protein is CASSTIAGGPSIQYF.

This clone has just one count. The chain is built from TRBV7-2 and TRBJ2-2, with 14 bases matching TRBD2. Germline-derived CDR1 and CDR2 are SGHTA and FQGNSA. J gave up 7 bases and V 5 bases, and 6 bases lay outside the gene matches. The CDR3 has 16 amino acids. CDR3 region: CASSATSGGAGGELFF. CDR3 in DNA: TGTGCCAGCAGCGCGACTAGCGGGGGGGCAGGCGGGGAGCTGTTTTTT.

The CDR3 region is CASSLDSASVTGELFF. In nucleotides, the CDR3 is TGCGCCAGCAGCTTGGATTCAGCGAGCGTAACCGGGGAGCTGTTTTTT. V is TRBV5-1 and J is TRBJ2-2; the D is unclear. Germline CDR1 reads SGHRS; CDR2 reads YFSETQ. Between the trimmed V and J ends, which lost 0 bases and 5 bases, there was a span of 14 bases. The CDR3 has 16 residues.

J is TRBJ2-7 and V is TRBV29-1, with D possibly called TRBD1 or TRBD2 (6 bases each). The V end lost 4 bases, the J end lost 7 bases, and 17 bases lay between the germline ends. The CDR3 extends over 13 amino acids. Germline V gives CDR1 SQVTM, CDR2 ANQGSEA. The chain's CDR3 is CSVGGGGGLEQYF. In nucleotides, the CDR3 is TGCAGCGTTGGTGGCGGAGGGGGTTTGGAGCAGTACTTC.

The rearrangement uses TRBV19 and TRBJ1-1, with TRBD1 identical over 9 bases. Germline CDR1 is LNHDA and CDR2 is SQIVND (reference sequence). Trimming cost V 7 bases and J 5 bases; bases outside gene matches: 8. The CDR3 contains 14 residues. CDR3 protein: CASKQGAKKTEAFF. For the CDR3, the DNA is TGTGCCAGTAAACAGGGGGCAAAAAAGACTGAAGCTTTCTTT. Using reference TRBV19 and TRBJ1-1 for the parts outside the CDR3, the full variable domain is DGGITQSPKYLFRKEGQNVTLSCEQNLNHDAMYWYRQDPGQGLRLIYYSQIVNDFQKGDIAEGYSVSREKKESFPLTVTSAQKNPTAFYLCASKQGAKKTEAFFGQGTRLTVV.

This clone was detected only once. This chain uses TRBV4-1 with TRBJ1-2; TRBD1 matches at 8 bases. CDR3 length: 16 residues. After removal of 2 bases from V and 4 bases from J, the junction contained 9 bases not matched to a gene. Germline-derived CDR1 and CDR2 are MGHRA and YSYEKL. In DNA, the CDR3 is TGCGCCAGCAGCCAAAAGGACAGGGTGTTCAGCTATGGCTACACCTTC. Protein product: CASSQKDRVFSYGYTF.

The V and J genes are TRBV6-5 and TRBJ2-1, with 9 positions matching TRBD2. The J segment lost 8 bases and the V segment lost 4 bases, leaving 9 bases of the junction unmatched. The germline CDR1 and CDR2 sequences are MNHEY and SVGAGI. The CDR3 extends over 15 amino acids. The CDR3 coding sequence is TGTGCCAGCAGTTGGCCGGCGGGGGGGATGTATGAGCAGTTCTTC. This sequence encodes CASSWPAGGMYEQFF.

This clone was found a few times. J is TRBJ2-7 and V is TRBV21-1; no DNA check was done on the table's D call, TRBD1. TRBV21-1 is a pseudogene segment. CDR3 length: 15 residues. CDR3 region: CASSKWQGASYEQYF. CDR3 sequence (DNA): TGTGCCAGCAGCAAATGGCAGGGGGCCTCCTACGAGCAGTACTTC.

The rearrangement uses TRBV10-2 and TRBJ2-7, with D tentatively TRBD2 (6 bases). The CDR3 runs 13 residues. V gave up 7 bases and J gave up 2 bases, with 12 bases separating them. Germline values: CDR1 WSHSY, CDR2 SAAADI. The CDR3 protein is CASTPGLTYEQYF. The CDR3 DNA follows: TGCGCCAGCACGCCGGGACTCACCTACGAGCAGTACTTC.

The chain combines TRBV11-3 with TRBJ2-1; TRBD2 matches 14 bases. V dropped 5 bases and J dropped 5; count of bases not matched to a gene: 5. This CDR3 is 16 amino acids long. Germline loops: CDR1 SGHNT, CDR2 YENEEA. CDR3 DNA sequence: TGTGCCAGCAGCCTGCCGGGACTAGCGGGAGACAATGAGCAGTTCTTC. Protein sequence: CASSLPGLAGDNEQFF.

The chain joins TRBV24-1 to TRBJ2-2, with 8 bases identical to TRBD1. In germline, CDR1 is KGHDR, CDR2 SFDVKD. The CDR3 spans 15 residues. V lost 5 bases to trimming and J lost 5 bases; unmatched junction nucleotides: 6. The CDR3 DNA reads TGTGCCACCAGTGCATCGACAGGGGCGACCGGGGAGCTGTTTTTT. It encodes CATSASTGATGELFF.